The next 15 T cell receptor beta chains were all read from a single sample in a study of blood T cells in healthy people across ages. Sample-barcoded 5' priming and a J-beta primer mix drove a second PCR of roughly 6 to 12 cycles. TCRdb reprocessed the 5' RACE reads via MiXCR and lists one record per CDR3 protein. The table records around 1.5 million distinct CDR3 sequences, 42% of them present only once. The source material was blood. These receptors were taken from a woman in her late teens or twenties in good health.

This clonotype was recorded a few times. The chain links TRBV3-1 to TRBJ1-3; D possibly corresponds to TRBD1 (6 bases). This CDR3 is built from 14 residues. CDR1 LGHDT and CDR2 YNNKEL come from the germline V gene (reference sequence). With 4 bases removed from V and 2 bases from J, the gap between germline ends came to 9 bases. The CDR3 loop is CASSRDNAGNTIYF. The CDR3 DNA follows: TGTGCCAGCAGCCGGGACAATGCTGGAAACACCATATATTTT.

CDR3 coding DNA: TGTGCCAGCAGCACTACCGGGACCATCTATGGCTACACCTTC. It yields the protein CASSTTGTIYGYTF. The chain combines TRBV28 with TRBJ1-2; D is perhaps TRBD1 (5 bases). Trimming left V 6 bases short and J 4 bases short, with 15 bases between. Germline V gene lookup returns CDR1 MDHEN and CDR2 SYDVKM. The CDR3 runs to 14 residues.

Only a few counts were recorded for this clonotype. V and J are TRBV7-2 and TRBJ1-2; 7 nucleotides align to TRBD1. The CDR3 is 16 amino acids. V lost 4 bases to trimming and J lost 3 bases; unmatched junction nucleotides: 11. The germline V gene encodes CDR1 SGHTA and CDR2 FQGNSA. CDR3 sequence: CASSYGQDLNHYGYTF. Here the CDR3 DNA reads TGTGCCAGCAGCTACGGACAGGACTTAAACCACTATGGCTACACCTTC. The whole variable domain, remainder taken from reference TRBV7-2 and TRBJ1-2, is GAGVSQSPSNKVTEKGKDVELRCDPISGHTALYWYRQSLGQGLEFLIYFQGNSAPDKSGLPSDRFSAERTGGSVSTLTIQRTQQEDSAVYLCASSYGQDLNHYGYTFGSGTRLTVV.

There are a few counts of this clonotype. J is TRBJ1-1 and V is TRBV6-5; 7 nucleotides agree with TRBD1. This CDR3 has 15 residues. The J segment lost 2 bases and the V segment lost 5 bases, leaving 8 bases of the junction unmatched. The germline gives CDR1 MNHEY, CDR2 SVGAGI. In DNA form, the CDR3 reads TGTGCCAGCAGTCCCGGGACAGTCATAAACACTGAAGCTTTCTTT. Amino acid sequence: CASSPGTVINTEAFF.

This clonotype was found once. V and J are TRBV3-1 and TRBJ1-5; perhaps TRBD1 as D (5 bases). With 2 bases removed from V and 0 bases from J, the gap between germline ends came to 8 bases. This CDR3 region has 15 residues. The germline V gene encodes CDR1 LGHDT and CDR2 YNNKEL (reference sequence). CDR3 region: CASSQRGLSNQPQHF. The CDR3 DNA sequence: TGTGCCAGCAGCCAACGGGGCCTTAGCAATCAGCCCCAGCATTTT.

The sample holds a few counts of this clonotype. This chain connects TRBV6-6 to TRBJ1-2; 7 bases are a match to TRBD1. V lost 5 bases and J lost 5; bases outside the gene matches: 8. Germline V gene sequence: CDR1 MNHNY, CDR2 SVGAGI (reference sequence). This CDR3 is built from 14 residues. The CDR3 region has the DNA TGTGCCAGCAGTCCCGGGACAGATATATATGGCTACACCTTC. It encodes CASSPGTDIYGYTF.

About this clonotype itself: A much larger clone differs from this one at a single base, so this may be a read error. The CDR3 bases are TGTGCCATCAGTGATGTGACAGAGACCCAGTTCTTC. It yields the protein CAISDVTETQFF. This rearrangement joins TRBV10-3 to TRBJ2-1; possibly TRBD1 for D (5 bases). V dropped 3 bases and J dropped 13 bases, with 13 bases sitting between them. This CDR3 spans 12 amino acids. Germline CDR1 is ENHRY and CDR2 is SYGVKD.

The chain links TRBV7-8 to TRBJ2-3; D possibly corresponds to TRBD2 (6 bases). V was cut by 5 bases and J by 2 bases, with 17 bases left in between. Germline CDR1 and CDR2: SGHVS and FQNEAQ. This CDR3 has 16 residues. CDR3 region: CASSPLPGANTDTQYF. DNA of the CDR3: TGTGCCAGCAGCCCTCTTCCGGGAGCTAACACAGATACGCAGTATTTT.

The chain couples TRBV7-9 to TRBJ2-7; TRBD2 aligns across 8 bases. Germline V gene lookup returns CDR1 SEHNR and CDR2 FQNEAQ (reference sequence). This CDR3 region has 16 residues. V dropped 5 bases and J dropped 4; count of bases not matched to a gene: 13. The CDR3 bases are TGTGCCAGCAGCACCTCCGGGGGGGGACAAAGATACGAGCAGTACTTC. Encoded protein: CASSTSGGGQRYEQYF. The whole variable domain, filled in from reference TRBV7-9 and TRBJ2-7, reads DTGVSQNPRHKITKRGQNVTFRCDPISEHNRLYWYRQTLGQGPEFLTYFQNEAQLEKSRLLSDRFSAERPKGSFSTLEIQRTEQGDSAMYLCASSTSGGGQRYEQYFGPGTRLTVT.

The chain is built from TRBV5-1 and TRBJ1-5, with D perhaps matching TRBD1 (5 bases). Per the germline V gene, CDR1 is SGHRS and CDR2 is YFSETQ. The V end lost 4 bases, the J end lost 2 bases, and 19 bases lay between the germline ends. This CDR3 has 17 residues. CDR3 nucleotide sequence: TGCGCCAGCAGCCCCCCCTGGGGGGTTCATGGCAATCAGCCCCAGCATTTT. This sequence encodes CASSPPWGVHGNQPQHF.

This chain uses TRBV29-1 with TRBJ2-5; 8 nucleotides align to TRBD1. V shed 7 bases and J 11 bases; nucleotides not matched to a gene: 12. This CDR3 has 12 residues. The germline gives CDR1 SQVTM, CDR2 ANQGSEA. Written as DNA, the CDR3 is TGCAGCGCCGGACAGGGTGCCTACAAGCAGTACTTC. Translation: CSAGQGAYKQYF.

The chain recombines TRBV10-2 with TRBJ2-3; tentatively, D is TRBD1 (7 bases). This CDR3 region has 15 residues. The germline CDR1 and CDR2 sequences are WSHSY and SAAADI. V lost 7 bases and J 2 bases, leaving 16 bases between the germline ends. CDR3 DNA: TGCGCCAGCACCCCTCAGGGGGGCAACACAGATACGCAGTATTTT. Translated: CASTPQGGNTDTQYF.

This clonotype was detected a few times. The DNA for the CDR3 is TGTGCCAGCAGACGAACAGGGGAATATGGCTACACCTTC. Encoded protein: CASRRTGEYGYTF. This chain connects TRBV12-3 or TRBV12-4 to TRBJ1-2; 7 bases agree with TRBD1. The CDR3 runs to 13 residues. The ends lost 6 bases at V and 5 bases at J; junction bases unmatched: 6.

This rearrangement joins TRBV7-9 to TRBJ2-7; possibly TRBD2 for D (5 bases). CDR1 is SEHNR, CDR2 FQNEAQ, per germline (reference sequence). The CDR3 extends over 12 amino acids. The V end lost 1 base, the J end lost 7 bases, and 8 bases lay between the germline ends. CDR3 nucleotide sequence: TGTGCCAGCAGCTTAGACCCGGGGGAGCAGTACTTC. It yields the protein CASSLDPGEQYF.

The chain is built from TRBV20-1 and TRBJ1-1, with TRBD1 identical over 7 bases. Germline-derived CDR1 and CDR2 are DFQATT and SNEGSKA (reference sequence). V lost 0 bases, J lost 2 bases, and 3 bases stayed unmatched. This CDR3 is built from 14 residues. CDR3 in DNA: TGCAGTGCTAGAGAACGGACAGGAAACACTGAAGCTTTCTTT. Residues: CSARERTGNTEAFF.